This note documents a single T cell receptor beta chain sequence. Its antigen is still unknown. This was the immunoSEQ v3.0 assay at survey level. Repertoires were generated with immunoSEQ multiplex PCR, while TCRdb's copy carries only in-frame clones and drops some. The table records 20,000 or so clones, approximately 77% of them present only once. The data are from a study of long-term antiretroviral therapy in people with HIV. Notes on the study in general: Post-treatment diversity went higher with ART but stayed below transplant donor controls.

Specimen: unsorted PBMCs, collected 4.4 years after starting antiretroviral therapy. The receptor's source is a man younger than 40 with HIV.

This CDR3 is CASSIRTGAYEQYF. In DNA form, the CDR3 reads TGTGCCAGTAGTATAAGGACAGGGGCATACGAGCAGTACTTC. J is TRBJ2-7 and V is TRBV19; 9 bases are a match to TRBD1. Germline assignment: CDR1 LNHDA and CDR2 SQIVND (reference sequence). The length of the CDR3 is 14 residues. J lost 4 bases, V lost 2 bases, and 3 bases had no gene match.